The TCR beta chain under discussion was sequenced for a study of blood T cell repertoires in COVID-19. Study at large: The United States, Italy and Spain were the sources of the acute and convalescent COVID-19 samples. The analysed material was cDNA or gDNA that came from T cells, B-cell-depleted T cells, or PBMCs.

CDR1 SGDLS and CDR2 YYNGEE come from the germline V gene. With 4 bases removed from V and 6 bases from J, the gap between germline ends came to 19 bases. The CDR3 is 15 residues long. This clone came up once. Per the original data handling: Reference gene primer amplification gave estimated nucleated cell counts. Method: immunoSEQ multiplex PCR; TCRdb's copy keeps in-frame clones and lacks some. The V and J calls and clone size are taken from that table; D and trimming were inferred from the DNA. This table holds 150,000 to 200,000 clones, 75% to 85% found once. This sequence joins TRBV9 and TRBJ2-5, with D possibly TRBD2 on 6 matching bases. Sequencing was performed on peripheral blood. The receptor's source is a human donor in a cohort sampled during active COVID-19. For the CDR3, the DNA is TGTGCCAGCAGCCTCCGGGACTCCGGGCGGCAGACCCAGTACTTC. Translating gives CASSLRDSGRQTQYF.